A selection of T cell receptor beta chains follows, all from one sample in a study of blood T cell repertoires in COVID-19. The assay was immunoSEQ multiplex PCR, and TCRdb's table has in-frame clones only and misses some. The sample lists 300,000 to 350,000 clones; 70% to 90% were seen once. Sequencing was done on a sample of peripheral blood. The receptors here all came from a woman aged 25 to 39 with COVID-19, enrolled during active disease. Each CDR3 is given with its conserved first and last residue. Fields, in order: V gene, D gene, J gene, clone size, CDR3 DNA, CDR3 protein. D genes are given only for firm matches. Clone size is shown for a subset of rows, as once, few, many or a class of expanded clone.

TRBV6-5	-	TRBJ1-1	once	TGTGCCAGCAGGGCGCCGGGGGGAGACACTGAAGCTTTCTTT	CASRAPGGDTEAFF
TRBV4-1	-	TRBJ1-5	few	TGCGCCAGCAGCCAAGCCGTCCGTCAGCCCCAGCATTTT	CASSQAVRQPQHF
TRBV9	-	TRBJ2-1	-	TGTGCCAGCAGCCAATTCGGGGTGACATCTTACAATGAGCAGTTCTTC	CASSQFGVTSYNEQFF
TRBV4-3	-	TRBJ1-2	-	TGCGCCAGCAGCCAAGATCGAGGCAGGGGCTATGGCTACACCTTC	CASSQDRGRGYGYTF
TRBV5-1	TRBD1	TRBJ1-2	-	TGCGCCAGCAGCTTGGGTAGGGGGCCGGGCTATGGCTACACCTTC	CASSLGRGPGYGYTF
TRBV5-6	-	TRBJ2-7	-	TGTGCCAGCAGCCTCCGGGTTGGCGCCGCCTACGAGCAGTACTTC	CASSLRVGAAYEQYF
TRBV5-6	-	TRBJ1-5	-	TGTGCCAGCAGCTCGCGGGGGGTAAGACAGCCCCAGCATTTT	CASSSRGVRQPQHF
TRBV7-9	TRBD2	TRBJ2-1	-	TGTGCCAGCAGCTTAGTTAGGACTAGCCGTAATGAGCAGTTCTTC	CASSLVRTSRNEQFF
TRBV12-5	-	TRBJ1-1	-	TGTGCTAGTGGTTACCGGCCGCGGGTGAGGGAAGGTGAAGCTTTCTTT	CASGYRPRVREGEAFF
TRBV19	TRBD1	TRBJ1-1	-	TGTGCCAGTAGTATAGGAGGGGGCCGGACTGAAGCTTTCTTT	CASSIGGGRTEAFF
TRBV7-9	TRBD1	TRBJ1-2	-	TGTGCCAGCAGCTTAGGAGGAGGGGGCAAGGGCTACACCTTC	CASSLGGGGKGYTF
TRBV15	-	TRBJ1-2	-	TGTGCCACCAGCAGAGACCGGTCGGGTTCCTATGGCTACACCTTC	CATSRDRSGSYGYTF
TRBV5-6	-	TRBJ1-2	-	TGTGCCAGCAGCCCCCCCCGCACCTTC	CASSPPRTF
TRBV10-3	-	TRBJ2-3	-	TGTGCCATCAGTGAGTCTGCACAGGAGCATAGCACAGATACGCAGTATTTT	CAISESAQEHSTDTQYF
TRBV4-1	-	TRBJ1-4	-	TGCGCCAGCAGCCAAGGCAGTAGAGGGTCCCAGGCAGCTAATGAAAAACTGTTTTTT	CASSQGSRGSQAANEKLFF
TRBV4-1	TRBD2	TRBJ2-3	-	TGCGCCAGCAGTTCCGGACTAGCGGGGGGGCAGGCAGATACGCAGTATTTT	CASSSGLAGGQADTQYF
TRBV15	-	TRBJ2-5	-	TGTGCCACCAGCAGAGACAGGGCTCCCCAAGAGACCCAGTACTTC	CATSRDRAPQETQYF
TRBV5-6	-	TRBJ2-3	once	TGTGCCAGCAGCTCCCTAGCTAACTCTAGCACAGATACGCAGTATTTT	CASSSLANSSTDTQYF
TRBV5-1	-	TRBJ2-1	-	TGCGCCAGCAGCCCTACTACCTCAACAGTGGGAGTGACGTTCTTC	CASSPTTSTVGVTFF
TRBV3-1/TRBV3-2	TRBD1	TRBJ1-1	-	TGTGCCAGCAGCCAAAGCCTAACAGGGGGACGGGCTGAAGCTTTCTTT	CASSQSLTGGRAEAFF
TRBV7-8	TRBD1	TRBJ2-7	once	TGTGCCAGCAGCTTAGGGGGACAGGGGGCTTACGAGCAGTACTTC	CASSLGGQGAYEQYF
TRBV6-5	-	TRBJ1-2	-	TGTGCCAGCAGCCTCTATGGCTACACCTTC	CASSLYGYTF
TRBV6-5	-	TRBJ1-3	-	TGTGCCAGCCTCAGGGGACCATCTGGAAACACCATATATTTT	CASLRGPSGNTIYF
TRBV24-1	-	TRBJ1-2	-	TGTGCCACCAGACTCAATGGGAGGCCGGACGAATATGGCTACACCTTC	CATRLNGRPDEYGYTF
TRBV4-2	-	TRBJ2-2	-	TGTGCCAGCAGCCAAGGAGTCGCGGGGCCAAACACCGGGGAGCTGTTTTTT	CASSQGVAGPNTGELFF
TRBV9	-	TRBJ2-3	-	TGTGCCAGCAGCTTAACCCTTGGGGGGGCCTCCACAGATACGCAGTATTTT	CASSLTLGGASTDTQYF
TRBV7-9	TRBD1	TRBJ1-2	-	TGTGCCAGCAGCTTAGGAGGGGGACAGTACTATGGCTACACCTTC	CASSLGGGQYYGYTF
TRBV2	TRBD1	TRBJ1-1	-	TGTGCCAGCAGACAGGGGTACATGAACACTGAAGCTTTCTTT	CASRQGYMNTEAFF
TRBV6-1	-	TRBJ1-4	-	TGTGCCAGCAGTGACCTTCGCGGTGCAACTAATGAAAAACTGTTTTTT	CASSDLRGATNEKLFF
TRBV9	-	TRBJ2-5	-	TGTGCCAGCAGCGCCGGGGGGCCGATTGGAGGTGAGACCCAGTACTTC	CASSAGGPIGGETQYF
TRBV2	-	TRBJ1-2	-	TGTGCCAGCAGTGAGGACATTGGGTATGGCTACACCTTC	CASSEDIGYGYTF
TRBV5-5	-	TRBJ1-6	-	TGTGCCAGCAGCTTGGGGGCCAACTCCTATAATTCACCCCTCCACTTT	CASSLGANSYNSPLHF
TRBV27	-	TRBJ2-2	-	TGTGCCAGCAGTTTGCAGGGACATGTCGGGGAGCTGTTTTTT	CASSLQGHVGELFF
TRBV5-1	-	TRBJ1-2	-	TGCGCCAGCAGCTTGGAAGGGGCCTATGGCTACACCTTC	CASSLEGAYGYTF
TRBV7-3	TRBD2	TRBJ2-3	few	TGTGCCAGCAGCGGGGGAGCGGGGACGCAGTATTTT	CASSGGAGTQYF
TRBV5-4	-	TRBJ1-2	few	TGTGCCAGCAGCTCGGGAGGGGGGAACTATGGCTACACCTTC	CASSSGGGNYGYTF
TRBV24-1	TRBD1	TRBJ1-1	-	TGTGCCACCAGTGATTTCCCCAGGACAGGGGGAGCTTTCTTT	CATSDFPRTGGAFF
TRBV6-1	-	TRBJ1-5	-	TGTGCCAGCAGTGCAATTTACAGGGTGGAAAGCAATCAGCCCCAGCATTTT	CASSAIYRVESNQPQHF
TRBV9	TRBD2	TRBJ2-3	once	TGTGCCAGCAGCTCCCTAGAGCGGGGGGCAGATACGCAGTATTTT	CASSSLERGADTQYF
TRBV2	TRBD1	TRBJ1-5	-	TGTGCCAGCCAGACCAACCCCGGGACAGATTCCCTCAGGAGCAATCAGCCCCAGCATTTT	CASQTNPGTDSLRSNQPQHF
TRBV5-1	-	TRBJ2-3	-	TGCGCCAGCAGCATCCATACAGATACGCAGTATTTT	CASSIHTDTQYF
TRBV2	TRBD1	TRBJ1-1	-	TGTGCCAGCAGTGAAACAGGGGATCGGCAGTTCATATTT	CASSETGDRQFIF
TRBV27	-	TRBJ2-5	-	TGTGCCAGCAGCCTTAGATTACACGGGGGACAGACCCAGTACTTC	CASSLRLHGGQTQYF
TRBV18	TRBD1	TRBJ1-3	once	TGTGCCAGCTCACCCGCGGGACAGGGGTTGTACGGAAACACCATATATTTT	CASSPAGQGLYGNTIYF
TRBV4-2	-	TRBJ2-2	-	TGTGCCAGCAGCCAGGCGGGGAGACACACCGGGGAGCTGTTTTTT	CASSQAGRHTGELFF
TRBV27	TRBD1	TRBJ2-7	once	TGTGCCAGCAGTTTATCCGGAACCGACAGGGTCATCGGGTACGAGCAGTACTTC	CASSLSGTDRVIGYEQYF
TRBV4-1	-	TRBJ2-1	-	TGCGCCAGCAGCCAAGCTACGAGATATGAGCAGTTCTTC	CASSQATRYEQFF
TRBV3-1/TRBV3-2	-	TRBJ2-6	-	TGTGCCAGCAGCCAAGAAGGCGGTGGCTCTGGCAACGTCCTGACTTTC	CASSQEGGGSGNVLTF
TRBV4-2	-	TRBJ1-6	-	TGTGCCAGCAGCCCAACAGGGAGCTCCTATAATTCACCCCTCCACTTT	CASSPTGSSYNSPLHF
TRBV4-1	-	TRBJ2-2	-	TGCGCCAGCAGCCAAGAGGGGGGGCCTAACACCGGGGAGCTGTTTTTT	CASSQEGGPNTGELFF
TRBV5-1	TRBD1	TRBJ1-2	-	TGCGCCAGCAGCTTGGAGGACAGGCGCGGCTACACCTTC	CASSLEDRRGYTF
TRBV5-1	-	TRBJ2-2	-	TGCGCCAGCAGCGGCACAGGACGCGGTGCCGGGGAGCTGTTTTTT	CASSGTGRGAGELFF